This TCR beta chain was recorded in a study of human T cells and chemical hapten exposure. Across the study: Patches that contained 0.01% DPC were applied to the upper back and read at 6 days. Cases of alopecia areata, totalis or universalis occurred in a predominantly female patient group.

This clonotype was picked up a small number of times. TCRdb processed the RACE reads anew with MiXCR; each CDR3 protein has one entry. The sample shows 95,000 to 150,000 distinct CDR3 sequences, roughly 13% of them seen only once. Regarding time point: pre-sensitization, week 0. Treatment reported: therapeutic diphenylcyclopropenone sensitization with weekly scalp DPC. Material: whole blood, obtained in connection with sensitization to the hapten diphenylcyclopropenone (DPC). This receptor was taken from a woman younger than 35 with alopecia areata. Some clones in this sample may be carry-over from other donors' samples.

This CDR3 reads CASSLGTEVFMNTEAFF. Written as DNA, the CDR3 is TGTGCCAGCAGTCTCGGGACGGAGGTATTTATGAACACTGAAGCTTTCTTT. The genes are TRBV12-3 or TRBV12-4 and TRBJ1-1; D might be TRBD1 (5 bases). The CDR3 totals 17 residues. Trimming shortened V by 5 bases and J by 0 bases, and 19 bases separated the two germline ends.